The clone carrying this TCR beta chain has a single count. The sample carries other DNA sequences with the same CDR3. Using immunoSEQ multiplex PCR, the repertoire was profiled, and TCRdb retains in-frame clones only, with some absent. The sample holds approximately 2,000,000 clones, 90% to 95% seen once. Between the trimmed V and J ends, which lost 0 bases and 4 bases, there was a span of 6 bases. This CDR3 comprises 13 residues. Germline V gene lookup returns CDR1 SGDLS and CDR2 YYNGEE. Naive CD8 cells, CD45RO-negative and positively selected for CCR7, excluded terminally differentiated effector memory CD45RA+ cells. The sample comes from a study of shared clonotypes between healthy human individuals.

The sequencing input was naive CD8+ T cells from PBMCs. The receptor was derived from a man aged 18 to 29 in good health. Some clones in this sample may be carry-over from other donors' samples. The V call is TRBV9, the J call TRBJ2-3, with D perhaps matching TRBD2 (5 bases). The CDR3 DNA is TGTGCCAGCAGCGTAGTGGGAGCAGATACGCAGTATTTT. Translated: CASSVVGADTQYF.